The sequence of this TCR beta chain was determined in a study of human T cells and chemical hapten exposure. Points from the study as a whole: TCRs at a frequency above 1 in 1000 stayed unchanged with DPC sensitization.

The length of the CDR3 is 18 residues. In this sample, this clonotype turned up many times. Its cognate antigen is unknown. Library construction involved attaching unique molecular identifiers to individual cDNA molecules, which allowed quantitative, reproducible TCR counting. TCRdb independently ran MiXCR on the RACE reads; one entry per CDR3 protein. The sample contains 100,000 to 150,000 distinct CDR3 sequences, about 8.2% of which appear only once. Time point described: healthy volunteer bleed at 2 weeks. The template was total RNA from unfractionated whole blood. The rearrangement links TRBV21-1 to TRBJ2-1; the D segment call TRBD2 is taken from the table without a DNA check. TRBV21-1 is designated a pseudogene. Specimen: whole blood. The receptor was derived from a male donor in good health. Some clones in this sample may be carry-over from other donors' samples. This CDR3 is CAGLSIAPGLATYNEQFF. As DNA, the CDR3 is TGTGCCGGTCTAAGTATCGCACCGGGACTAGCGACCTACAATGAGCAGTTCTTC.